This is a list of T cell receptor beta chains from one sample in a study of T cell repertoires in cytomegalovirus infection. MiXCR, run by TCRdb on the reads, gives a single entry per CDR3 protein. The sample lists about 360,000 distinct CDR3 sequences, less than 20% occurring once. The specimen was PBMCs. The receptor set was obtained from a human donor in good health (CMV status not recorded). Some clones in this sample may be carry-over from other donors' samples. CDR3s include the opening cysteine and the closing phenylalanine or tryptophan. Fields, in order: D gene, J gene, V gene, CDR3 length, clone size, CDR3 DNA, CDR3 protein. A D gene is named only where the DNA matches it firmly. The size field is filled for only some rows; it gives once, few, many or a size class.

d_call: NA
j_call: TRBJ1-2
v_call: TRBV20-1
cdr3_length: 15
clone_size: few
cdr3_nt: TGCAGTGCTAGAGATTCTAAATCTTCGGACTATGGCTACACCTTC
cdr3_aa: CSARDSKSSDYGYTF

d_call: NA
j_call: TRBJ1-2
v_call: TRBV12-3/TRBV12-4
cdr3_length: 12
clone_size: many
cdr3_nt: TGTGCCAGCAGTGATCCCTCGGCCGGCTACACCTTC
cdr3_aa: CASSDPSAGYTF

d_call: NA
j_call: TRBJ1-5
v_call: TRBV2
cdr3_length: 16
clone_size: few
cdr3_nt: TGTGCCAGCACCACCCTGGGCGGGGCCAGCAATCAGCCCCAGCATTTT
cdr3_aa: CASTTLGGASNQPQHF

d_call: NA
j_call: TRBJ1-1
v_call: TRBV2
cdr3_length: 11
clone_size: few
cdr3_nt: TGTGCCAGCAGGCCGAACACTGAAGCTTTCTTT
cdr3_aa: CASRPNTEAFF

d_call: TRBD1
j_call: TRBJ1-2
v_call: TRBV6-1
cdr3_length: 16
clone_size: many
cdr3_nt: TGTGCCAGCAGGGGAGTATCGGGACAGCACTACTATGGCTACACCTTC
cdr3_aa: CASRGVSGQHYYGYTF

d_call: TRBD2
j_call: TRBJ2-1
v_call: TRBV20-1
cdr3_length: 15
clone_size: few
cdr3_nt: TGCAGTGCCATTCCACCGGGACTAGCGGACAATGAGCAGTTCTTC
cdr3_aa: CSAIPPGLADNEQFF

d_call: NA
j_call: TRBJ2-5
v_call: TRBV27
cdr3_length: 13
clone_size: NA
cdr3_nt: TGTGCCAGCAGTTCAAGGATAGAGGAGACCCAGTACTTC
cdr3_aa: CASSSRIEETQYF

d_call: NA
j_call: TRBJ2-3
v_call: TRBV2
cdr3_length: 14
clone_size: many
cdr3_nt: TGTGCCAGCACGGAAGTGGCTGGGTCAGATACGCAGTATTTT
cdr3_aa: CASTEVAGSDTQYF

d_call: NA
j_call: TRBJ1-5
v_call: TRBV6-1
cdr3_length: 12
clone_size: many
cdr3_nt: TGTGCCAGCAGTGATCGGCCCCTGCCCCAGCATTTT
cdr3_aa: CASSDRPLPQHF

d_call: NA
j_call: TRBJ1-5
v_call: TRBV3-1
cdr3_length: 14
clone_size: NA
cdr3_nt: TGTGCCAGCAGCCAAGATTTGGTAAATCAGCCCCAGCATTTT
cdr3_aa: CASSQDLVNQPQHF